Presented here are 9 T cell receptor beta chains from one specimen sequenced in a study of blood T cell repertoires in COVID-19 (TCRdb year 2020). Libraries were built with the immunoSEQ multiplex PCR assay. Held by TCRdb, this immuneACCESS table contains in-frame sequences only and omits some clones. Under half of the omission traces to an unresolved V gene where checked; the cause of the rest is unknown. The sample records hundreds of thousands of clones, 80% to 90% of which are singletons. The ten largest clones take up roughly 6% of the sample. The sequenced sample consisted of peripheral blood. These receptors were taken from a woman in her 50s with COVID-19, enrolled during active disease.

The chain is built from TRBV19 and TRBJ2-7; tentatively, D is TRBD1 (6 bases). The CDR3 spans 16 residues. V lost 3 bases and J lost 2, with 17 bases in between. The germline V gene has CDR1 LNHDA and CDR2 SQIVND (reference sequence). CDR3 sequence (DNA): TGTGCCAGTAGTATTGGGGCAGGGGCGAGAGCCTACGAGCAGTACTTC. This gives the protein CASSIGAGARAYEQYF.

The rearrangement joins TRBV11-3 to TRBJ1-3; the D gene is possibly TRBD1 (6 bases). Germline V gives CDR1 SGHNT, CDR2 YENEEA. Trimming took 3 bases from V and 0 from J, leaving 12 bases between them. CDR3 length: 16 residues. The CDR3 sequence is CASSFPRGFSGNTIYF. DNA for the CDR3: TGTGCCAGCAGCTTCCCAAGGGGGTTCTCTGGAAACACCATATATTTT.

The rearrangement joins TRBV4-3 to TRBJ2-1, with 10 nucleotides matching TRBD2. The germline V gene encodes CDR1 LGHNA and CDR2 YSLEER. The CDR3 runs 19 residues. Trimming removed 0 bases from V and 0 bases from J; junction bases left unmatched: 8. In nucleotides, the CDR3 is TGCGCCAGCAGCCAAGATGCTAGCGGGAGCGCCAGCTCCTACAATGAGCAGTTCTTC. Its protein is CASSQDASGSASSYNEQFF.

There are a few counts of this clone. This chain connects TRBV19 to TRBJ1-1; weak D call: TRBD1 (6 bases). The CDR3 runs to 13 residues. Trimming shortened V by 7 bases and J by 1 base, and 10 bases separated the two germline ends. Germline lookup yields CDR1 LNHDA and CDR2 SQIVND (reference sequence). The CDR3 region is CASIRQANTEAFF. The DNA of the CDR3 is TGTGCCAGTATCCGACAGGCGAACACTGAAGCTTTCTTT.

In its sample, this clone was seen a few times. The chain is built from TRBV6-5 and TRBJ1-2; the match to TRBD1 covers 8 bases. Germline values: CDR1 MNHEY, CDR2 SVGAGI. This CDR3 is 13 amino acids long. The trim removed 6 bases at V and 4 bases at J, leaving 4 bases unmatched. CDR3 DNA: TGTGCCAGCAGGGGACAGGACTTCTATGGCTACACCTTC. Translating it yields CASRGQDFYGYTF.

This clone occurred once. The chain combines TRBV15 with TRBJ2-7, with 11 bases lining up with TRBD2. CDR1 and CDR2 from the germline V gene are LNHNV and YYDKDF (reference sequence). This CDR3 region has 17 residues. Trimming cost V 1 base and J 5 bases; bases outside gene matches: 10. The CDR3 region has the DNA TGTGCCACCAGCAGAGCCCGACTAGCGGGATGGGTCAACGAGCAGTACTTC. This translates into CATSRARLAGWVNEQYF.

This clone was found once. The chain combines TRBV6-6 with TRBJ1-6; TRBD1 might be the D (6 bases). V was cut by 6 bases and J by 0 bases, with 24 bases left in between. CDR3 length equals 20 residues. Germline CDR1 and CDR2: MNHNY and SVGAGI (reference sequence). The CDR3 DNA is TGTGCCAGCAGCCGCACCCACCCCGGGACAAAGAGCTCCTATAATTCACCCCTCCACTTT. It translates to CASSRTHPGTKSSYNSPLHF.

The chain combines TRBV7-6 with TRBJ2-1, with D maybe TRBD2 (6 bases). V dropped 0 bases and J dropped 12 bases, with 12 bases sitting between them. The CDR3 covers 13 residues. The V gene's germline CDR1 is SGHVS and CDR2 FNYEAQ. The CDR3 DNA sequence: TGTGCCAGCAGCTTAGCGGGAGGCTCCCGGCAGTTCTTC. Translating it yields CASSLAGGSRQFF.

This rearrangement joins TRBV27 to TRBJ1-2, with TRBD1 identical over 7 bases. From germline, CDR1 is MNHEY and CDR2 SMNVEV (reference sequence). CDR3 size: 16 residues. The V gene end was trimmed by 4 bases and the J gene end by 8 bases; junction bases not matched to a gene: 16. CDR3 protein: CASSSTSGQPVRGYTF. The CDR3 bases are TGTGCCAGCAGTTCCACCTCGGGACAGCCCGTCCGCGGCTACACCTTC.